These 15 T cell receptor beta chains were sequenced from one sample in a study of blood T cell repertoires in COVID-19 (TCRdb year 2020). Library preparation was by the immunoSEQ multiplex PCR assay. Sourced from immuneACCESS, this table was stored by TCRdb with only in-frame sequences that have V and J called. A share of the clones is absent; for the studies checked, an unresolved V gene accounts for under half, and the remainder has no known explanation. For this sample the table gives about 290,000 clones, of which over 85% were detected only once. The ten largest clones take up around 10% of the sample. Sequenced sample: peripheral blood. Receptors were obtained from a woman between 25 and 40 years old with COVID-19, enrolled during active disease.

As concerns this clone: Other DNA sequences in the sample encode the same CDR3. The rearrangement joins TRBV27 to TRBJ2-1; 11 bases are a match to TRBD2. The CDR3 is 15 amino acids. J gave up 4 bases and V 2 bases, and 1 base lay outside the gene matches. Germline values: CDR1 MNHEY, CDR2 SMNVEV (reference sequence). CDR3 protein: CASSLIAGGYNEQFF. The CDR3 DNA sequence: TGTGCCAGCAGTTTAATAGCGGGGGGGTACAATGAGCAGTTCTTC.

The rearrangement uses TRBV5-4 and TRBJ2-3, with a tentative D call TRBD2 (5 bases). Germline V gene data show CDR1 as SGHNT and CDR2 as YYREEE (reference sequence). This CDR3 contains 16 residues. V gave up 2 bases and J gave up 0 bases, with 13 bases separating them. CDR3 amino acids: CASSFGREPSTDTQYF. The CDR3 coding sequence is TGTGCCAGCAGCTTTGGAAGGGAGCCTAGCACAGATACGCAGTATTTT.

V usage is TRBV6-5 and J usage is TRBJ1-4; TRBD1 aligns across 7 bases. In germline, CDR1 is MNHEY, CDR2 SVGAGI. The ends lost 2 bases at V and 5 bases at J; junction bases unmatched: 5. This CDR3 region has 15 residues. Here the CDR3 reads CASSYTQTGNEKLFF. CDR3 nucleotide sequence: TGTGCCAGCAGTTACACCCAGACAGGGAATGAAAAACTGTTTTTT.

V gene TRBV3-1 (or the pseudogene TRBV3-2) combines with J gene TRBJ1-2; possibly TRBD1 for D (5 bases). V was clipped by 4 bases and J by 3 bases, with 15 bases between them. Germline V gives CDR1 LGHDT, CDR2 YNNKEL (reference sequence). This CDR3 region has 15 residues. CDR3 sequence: CASSPVGGGDYGYTF. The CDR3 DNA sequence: TGTGCCAGCAGCCCCGTGGGGGGAGGAGACTATGGCTACACCTTC.

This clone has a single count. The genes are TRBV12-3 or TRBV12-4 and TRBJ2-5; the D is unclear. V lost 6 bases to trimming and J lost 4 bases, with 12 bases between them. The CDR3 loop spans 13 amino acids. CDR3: CASRRSGLETQYF. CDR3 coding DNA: TGTGCCAGCAGAAGATCAGGATTAGAGACCCAGTACTTC.

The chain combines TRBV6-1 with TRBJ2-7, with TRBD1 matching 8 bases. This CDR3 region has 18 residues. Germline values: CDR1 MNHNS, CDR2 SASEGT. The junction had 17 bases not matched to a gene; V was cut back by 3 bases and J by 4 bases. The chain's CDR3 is CASSDPLRTGKFSYEQYF. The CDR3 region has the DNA TGTGCCAGCAGTGACCCCCTTAGGACAGGGAAGTTTTCGTACGAGCAGTACTTC.

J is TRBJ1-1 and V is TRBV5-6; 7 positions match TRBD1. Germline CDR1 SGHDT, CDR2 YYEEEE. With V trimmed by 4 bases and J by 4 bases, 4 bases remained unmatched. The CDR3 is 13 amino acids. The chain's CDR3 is CASSPAGGTEAFF. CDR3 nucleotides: TGTGCCAGCAGCCCAGCAGGGGGCACTGAAGCTTTCTTT.

CDR3: CATSDIQSYEQYF. The CDR3 DNA reads TGTGCCACCAGTGACATACAGAGCTACGAGCAGTACTTC. The V call is TRBV24-1, the J call TRBJ2-7; the D is unclear. V shed 4 bases and J shed 3 bases, with 9 bases lying between them. CDR3 length: 13 residues. CDR1 is KGHDR and CDR2 is SFDVKD in the germline V gene.

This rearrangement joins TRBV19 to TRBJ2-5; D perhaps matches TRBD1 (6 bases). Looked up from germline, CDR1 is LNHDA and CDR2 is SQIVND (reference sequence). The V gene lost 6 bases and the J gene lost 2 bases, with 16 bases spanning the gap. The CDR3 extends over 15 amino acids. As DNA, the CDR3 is TGTGCCAGTAGGCGGACAGCCCCGGAACAAGAGACCCAGTACTTC. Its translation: CASRRTAPEQETQYF.

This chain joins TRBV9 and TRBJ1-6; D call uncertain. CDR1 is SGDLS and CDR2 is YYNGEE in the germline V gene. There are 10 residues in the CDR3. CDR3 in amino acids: CDIYNSPLHF. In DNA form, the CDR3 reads TGTGACATCTATAATTCACCCCTCCACTTT.

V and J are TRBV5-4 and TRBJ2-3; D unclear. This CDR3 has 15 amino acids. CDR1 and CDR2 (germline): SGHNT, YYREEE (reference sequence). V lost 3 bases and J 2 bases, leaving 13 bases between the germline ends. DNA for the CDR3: TGTGCCAGCAGCTACGTTCTGGGCGCCACAGATACGCAGTATTTT. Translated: CASSYVLGATDTQYF.

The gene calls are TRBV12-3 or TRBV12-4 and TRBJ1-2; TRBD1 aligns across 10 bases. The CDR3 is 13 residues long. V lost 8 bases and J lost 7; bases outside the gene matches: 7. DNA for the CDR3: TGTGCCAGCGGCGACAGGGGGCTGGGTGGCTACACCTTC. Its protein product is CASGDRGLGGYTF.

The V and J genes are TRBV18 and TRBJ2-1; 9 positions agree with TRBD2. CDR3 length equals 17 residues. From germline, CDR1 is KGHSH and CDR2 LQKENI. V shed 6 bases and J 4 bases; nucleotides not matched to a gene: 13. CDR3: CASSPTTVRGGYNEQFF. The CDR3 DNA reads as TGTGCCAGCTCCCCGACCACGGTGCGGGGGGGTTACAATGAGCAGTTCTTC.

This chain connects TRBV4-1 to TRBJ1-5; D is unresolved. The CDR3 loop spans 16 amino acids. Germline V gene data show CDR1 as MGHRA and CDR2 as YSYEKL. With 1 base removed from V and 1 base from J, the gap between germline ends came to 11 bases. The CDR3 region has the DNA TGCGCCAGCAGCCAAGGCCCGGCGCGGAGCAATCAGCCCCAGCATTTT. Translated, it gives CASSQGPARSNQPQHF.

CDR3 nucleotide sequence: TGTGCCAGCTCGTCTACAGGGGGCAATTATGGCTACACCTTC. It translates to CASSSTGGNYGYTF. V usage is TRBV18 and J usage is TRBJ1-2, with 9 bases lining up with TRBD1. The length of the CDR3 is 14 residues. V lost 6 bases to trimming and J lost 5 bases; unmatched junction nucleotides: 7. Germline CDR1 and CDR2: KGHSH and LQKENI.